Shown below are 19 T cell receptor beta chains from a single sample sequenced in a study of blood T cell repertoires in COVID-19. The table came from immunoSEQ multiplex PCR; TCRdb's copy has only in-frame clones and leaves some out. There are roughly 69,000 clones in the sample; 78% occur only once, and 14% lies in the top ten. Source material: peripheral blood. The source is a man aged 55 to 70 with COVID-19, enrolled during active disease.

The chain uses TRBV15 and TRBJ2-3; 12 nucleotides align to TRBD1. In germline, CDR1 is LNHNV, CDR2 YYDKDF (reference sequence). The CDR3 totals 16 residues. The V and J ends lost 2 bases and 6 bases, in that order; junction bases with no gene match: 6. The CDR3 region is CATSRSQGQGADTQYF. The CDR3 DNA follows: TGTGCCACCAGCAGATCGCAGGGACAGGGGGCTGATACGCAGTATTTT.

The genes are TRBV27 and TRBJ1-5, with 7 bases identical to TRBD1. CDR1 is MNHEY and CDR2 is SMNVEV in the germline V gene (reference sequence). J lost 6 bases, V lost 4 bases, and 6 bases had no gene match. The CDR3 extends over 14 amino acids. The CDR3: CASSSTQGGQPQHF. CDR3 in DNA: TGTGCCAGCAGTTCCACCCAGGGGGGTCAGCCCCAGCATTTT.

The gene calls are TRBV18 and TRBJ1-6; D call uncertain. CDR3 length equals 14 residues. The germline CDR1 and CDR2 sequences are KGHSH and LQKENI. V lost 0 bases, J lost 14 bases, and 14 bases lay in between. The CDR3 DNA reads as TGTGCCAGCTCACCACCGGGCGGGCAGCTGGCCCTCCACTTT. This gives the protein CASSPPGGQLALHF.

V and J are TRBV4-1 and TRBJ2-7; TRBD2 matches at 8 bases. Per the germline V gene, CDR1 is MGHRA and CDR2 is YSYEKL. Trimming cost V 4 bases and J 6 bases; bases outside gene matches: 11. This CDR3 is built from 15 residues. This chain's CDR3 is CASSRSDRGGTEQYF. The CDR3 nucleotides read TGCGCCAGCAGCCGGTCGGATCGGGGGGGAACCGAGCAGTACTTC.

This chain links TRBV5-1 with TRBJ2-1, with a possible D match to TRBD1 (6 bases). Deletions cut 1 base from V and 8 bases from J, with 16 bases between. Germline V gene sequence: CDR1 SGHRS, CDR2 YFSETQ. The CDR3 length is 15 residues. The CDR3 DNA sequence: TGCGCCAGCAGCTTGTTCCCCCGGACAGACGATGAGCAGTTCTTC. This gives the protein CASSLFPRTDDEQFF.

The chain couples TRBV5-1 to TRBJ2-7; D possibly corresponds to TRBD2 (5 bases). The germline CDR1 and CDR2 sequences are SGHRS and YFSETQ. The CDR3 loop spans 14 amino acids. V was shortened by 3 bases and J by 5 bases, with 15 bases between the two germline ends. CDR3 sequence: CASSSGRTRDEQYF. The CDR3 coding sequence is TGCGCCAGCAGCTCCGGACGGACTCGGGACGAGCAGTACTTC.

The chain carries TRBV19 and TRBJ1-5, with TRBD1 identical over 7 bases. Germline V gene lookup returns CDR1 LNHDA and CDR2 SQIVND (reference sequence). This CDR3 contains 14 residues. V gave up 4 bases and J gave up 4 bases; unmatched junction bases: 4. The CDR3 reads CASSKDRPNQPQHF. DNA of the CDR3: TGTGCCAGTAGTAAGGACAGGCCAAATCAGCCCCAGCATTTT.

This clone showed up just a few times. The chain recombines TRBV6-5 with TRBJ1-1; 8 bases map to TRBD1. From germline, CDR1 is MNHEY and CDR2 SVGAGI. With 8 bases clipped from V and 1 base from J, the junction kept 9 bases outside the gene matches. The CDR3 totals 15 residues. This chain's CDR3 is CASVDRGAPNTEAFF. CDR3 in DNA: TGTGCCAGCGTAGACAGGGGCGCCCCGAACACTGAAGCTTTCTTT.

With regard to this clone: Relative to the germline gene, one junction end is altered; a read error may explain this. V is TRBV5-1 and J is TRBJ2-7; 8 bases fit TRBD1. CDR1 is SGHRS and CDR2 is YFSETQ in the germline V gene. The CDR3 extends over 13 amino acids. The CDR3 bases are TGCGCCAGCAGCTTCTCGGTCGAACAGGGGGTGAACTTC. Translating it yields CASSFSVEQGVNF.

This clone has a single count. The V call is TRBV21-1, the J call TRBJ1-2; the DNA was not compared with TRBD1, the D call given in the table. TRBV21-1 is recorded as a pseudogene. This CDR3 is built from 13 residues. DNA of the CDR3: TGTGCCAGCAGCGGACAGTCTAACTATGGCTACACCTTC. Its translation: CASSGQSNYGYTF.

The chain has TRBV28 and TRBJ2-1, with 8 bases matching TRBD2. The CDR3 is made up of 14 amino acids. Trimming took 3 bases from V and 10 from J; bases not matched to a gene: 8. Germline values: CDR1 MDHEN, CDR2 SYDVKM. Written as DNA, the CDR3 is TGTGCCAGCAGTTTTGCTAGCGGGCGAGCCGAGCAGTTCTTC. This translates into CASSFASGRAEQFF.

The rearrangement uses TRBV6-5 and TRBJ2-2; TRBD2 is a possible D gene (5 bases). Trimming took off 2 bases at V and 5 bases at J, with 12 bases between the two ends. Germline CDR1 reads MNHEY; CDR2 reads SVGAGI. The CDR3 covers 15 residues. In nucleotides, the CDR3 is TGTGCCAGCAGTTACCCGGGAATAAAAACCGGGGAGCTGTTTTTT. Translation: CASSYPGIKTGELFF.

The rearrangement links TRBV28 to TRBJ2-2, with D perhaps TRBD2 (6 bases). Germline V gene sequence: CDR1 MDHEN, CDR2 SYDVKM. The CDR3 sequence is 15 residues long. Trimming left V 6 bases short and J 4 bases short, with 15 bases between. CDR3 region: CASSRPGRGTGELFF. The CDR3, as DNA: TGTGCCAGCAGCCGACCCGGGCGGGGCACCGGGGAGCTGTTTTTT. The variable domain in full, completed from reference TRBV28 and TRBJ2-2, reads DVKVTQSSRYLVKRTGEKVFLECVQDMDHENMFWYRQDPGLGLRLIYFSYDVKMKEKGDIPEGYSVSREKKERFSLILESASTNQTSMYLCASSRPGRGTGELFFGEGSRLTVL.

The chain joins TRBV28 to TRBJ1-3; unclear D gene. V lost 10 bases, J lost 0 bases, and 13 bases lay in between. Germline values: CDR1 MDHEN, CDR2 SYDVKM. This CDR3 contains 14 residues. This CDR3 reads CAIISRLSGNTIYF. The CDR3 coding sequence is TGTGCCATAATATCGAGACTCTCTGGAAACACCATATATTTT.

This clone was seen only once. V and J are TRBV7-2 and TRBJ1-1; D is possibly TRBD1 (5 bases). The CDR3 consists of 14 residues. V lost 0 bases to trimming and J lost 3 bases, with 8 bases between them. CDR1 and CDR2 from the germline V gene are SGHTA and FQGNSA. CDR3 in amino acids: CASSLAKGHTEAFF. Here the CDR3 DNA reads TGTGCCAGCAGCTTAGCGAAGGGGCACACTGAAGCTTTCTTT.

The V gene is TRBV18, the J gene TRBJ1-1, with 10 bases matching TRBD1. V lost 2 bases to trimming and J lost 6 bases; unmatched junction nucleotides: 3. The CDR3 has 14 residues. Germline CDR1 is KGHSH and CDR2 is LQKENI. The CDR3 sequence: CASSPGTGAPEAFF. CDR3 DNA sequence: TGTGCCAGCTCACCAGGGACAGGGGCCCCTGAAGCTTTCTTT.

This clone was seen more than once but under ten times. This chain joins TRBV3-1 (or the pseudogene TRBV3-2) and TRBJ2-1, with D tentatively TRBD2 (5 bases). The germline V and J ends were trimmed by 1 base and 12 bases, with 10 bases remaining between them. Germline V gene sequence: CDR1 LGHDT, CDR2 YNNKEL (reference sequence). The CDR3 sequence is 12 residues long. CDR3 protein: CASSQAGVVQFF. CDR3 sequence (DNA): TGTGCCAGCAGCCAAGCCGGGGTAGTGCAGTTCTTC.

This clone was counted between two and nine times. V gene TRBV11-2 combines with J gene TRBJ2-1; the match to TRBD2 covers 9 bases. The CDR3 has 14 amino acids. V was clipped by 5 bases and J by 8 bases; unmatched bases: 7. Germline-derived CDR1 and CDR2 are SGHAT and FQNNGV. The CDR3 reads CASSNSGSSDEQFF. The CDR3 DNA is TGTGCCAGCAGCAATAGCGGGAGCTCCGATGAGCAGTTCTTC. The full variable domain, rest sourced from reference TRBV11-2 and TRBJ2-1, is EAGVAQSPRYKIIEKRQSVAFWCNPISGHATLYWYQQILGQGPKLLIQFQNNGVVDDSQLPKDRFSAERLKGVDSTLKIQPAKLEDSAVYLCASSNSGSSDEQFFGPGTRLTVL.

This chain connects TRBV30 to TRBJ2-3, with a possible D match to TRBD2 (5 bases). This CDR3 has 13 amino acids. Germline assignment: CDR1 GTSNPN and CDR2 SVGIG (reference sequence). Trimming pared 4 bases from V and 0 bases from J, leaving 8 bases between. CDR3 sequence: CAWTAGSTDTQYF. CDR3 nucleotide sequence: TGTGCCTGGACTGCGGGCAGCACAGATACGCAGTATTTT.